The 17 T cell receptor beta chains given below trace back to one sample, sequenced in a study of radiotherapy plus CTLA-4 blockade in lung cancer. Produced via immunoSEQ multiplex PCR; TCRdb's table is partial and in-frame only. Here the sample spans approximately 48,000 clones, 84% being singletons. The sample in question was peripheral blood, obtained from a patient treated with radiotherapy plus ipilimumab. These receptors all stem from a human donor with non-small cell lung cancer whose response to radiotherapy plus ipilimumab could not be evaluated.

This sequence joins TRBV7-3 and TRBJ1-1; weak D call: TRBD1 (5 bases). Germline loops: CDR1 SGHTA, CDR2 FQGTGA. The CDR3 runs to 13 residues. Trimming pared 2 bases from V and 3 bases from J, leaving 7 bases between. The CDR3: CASSLDSYTEAFF. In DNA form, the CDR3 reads TGTGCCAGCAGCTTAGACAGTTACACTGAAGCTTTCTTT.

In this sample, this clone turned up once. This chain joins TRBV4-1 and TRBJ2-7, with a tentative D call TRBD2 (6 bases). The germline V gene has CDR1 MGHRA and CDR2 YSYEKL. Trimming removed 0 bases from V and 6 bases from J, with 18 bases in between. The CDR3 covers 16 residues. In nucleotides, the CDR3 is TGCGCCAGCAGCCAAGAGGTCGGCAGGAGGGGTCTCGAGCAGTACTTC. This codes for CASSQEVGRRGLEQYF.

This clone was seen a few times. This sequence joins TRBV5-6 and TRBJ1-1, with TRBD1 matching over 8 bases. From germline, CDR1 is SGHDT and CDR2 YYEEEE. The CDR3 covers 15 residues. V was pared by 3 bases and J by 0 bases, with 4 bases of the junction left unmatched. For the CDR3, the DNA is TGTGCCAGCAGCTCCTTGACAGGGGTGAACACTGAAGCTTTCTTT. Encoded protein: CASSSLTGVNTEAFF.

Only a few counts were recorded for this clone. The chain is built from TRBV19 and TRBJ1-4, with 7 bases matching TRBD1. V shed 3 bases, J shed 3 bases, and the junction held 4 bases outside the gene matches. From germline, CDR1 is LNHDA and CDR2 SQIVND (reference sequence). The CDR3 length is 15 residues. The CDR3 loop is CASSIIQGSNEKLFF. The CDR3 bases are TGTGCCAGTAGTATCATACAGGGGTCTAATGAAAAACTGTTTTTT.

The CDR3 region has the DNA TGCGCCAGCAGCCAAGGGCGGGACACCGGGGAGCTGTTTTTT. It is translated as CASSQGRDTGELFF. The chain links TRBV4-3 to TRBJ2-2; D might be TRBD2 (5 bases). The germline gives CDR1 LGHNA, CDR2 YSLEER. Trimming took off 1 base at V and 3 bases at J, with 6 bases between the two ends. The CDR3 loop spans 14 amino acids.

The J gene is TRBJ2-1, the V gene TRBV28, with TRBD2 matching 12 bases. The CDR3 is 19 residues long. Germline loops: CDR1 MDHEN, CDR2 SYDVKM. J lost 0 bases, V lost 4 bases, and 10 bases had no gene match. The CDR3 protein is CASSSGLAGHGSSYNEQFF. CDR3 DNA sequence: TGTGCCAGCAGTTCCGGACTAGCGGGACACGGGAGCTCCTACAATGAGCAGTTCTTC.

The CDR3 sequence is CASSAGRVPGGRGYTF. In DNA, the CDR3 is TGTGCCAGCAGTGCGGGTCGGGTCCCCGGAGGCCGTGGCTACACCTTC. V gene TRBV28 combines with J gene TRBJ1-2, with D unclear. Germline CDR1 reads MDHEN; CDR2 reads SYDVKM. This CDR3 has 16 residues. Trimming took off 5 bases at V and 7 bases at J, with 23 bases between the two ends.

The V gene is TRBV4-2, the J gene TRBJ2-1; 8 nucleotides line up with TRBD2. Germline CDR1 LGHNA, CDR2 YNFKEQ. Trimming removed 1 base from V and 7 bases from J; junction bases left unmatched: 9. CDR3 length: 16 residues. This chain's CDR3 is CASSQGDSGIRNEQFF. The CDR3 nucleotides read TGTGCCAGCAGCCAAGGAGATAGCGGGATCCGGAATGAGCAGTTCTTC.

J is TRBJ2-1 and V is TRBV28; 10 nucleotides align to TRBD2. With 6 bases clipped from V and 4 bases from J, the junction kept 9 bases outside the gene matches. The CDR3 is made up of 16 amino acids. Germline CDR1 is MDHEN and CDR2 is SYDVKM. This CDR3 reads CASSRGGTSAYNEQFF. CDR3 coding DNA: TGTGCCAGCAGCCGCGGAGGGACTAGCGCATACAATGAGCAGTTCTTC.

The CDR3 nucleotides are TGTGCCAGCAAGAACCTCGGGACAGGGGCCACAGATACGCAGTATTTT. Its protein product is CASKNLGTGATDTQYF. V usage is TRBV27 and J usage is TRBJ2-3, with 10 bases identical to TRBD1. V shed 7 bases and J 2 bases; nucleotides not matched to a gene: 9. CDR3 length: 16 residues. Germline CDR1 and CDR2: MNHEY and SMNVEV (reference sequence).

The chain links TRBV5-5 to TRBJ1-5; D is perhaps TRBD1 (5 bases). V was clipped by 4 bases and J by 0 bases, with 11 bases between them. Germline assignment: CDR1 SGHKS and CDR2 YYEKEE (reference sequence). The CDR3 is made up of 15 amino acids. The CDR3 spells CASSPGFRSNQPQHF. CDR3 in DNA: TGTGCCAGCAGCCCAGGGTTTCGTAGCAATCAGCCCCAGCATTTT.

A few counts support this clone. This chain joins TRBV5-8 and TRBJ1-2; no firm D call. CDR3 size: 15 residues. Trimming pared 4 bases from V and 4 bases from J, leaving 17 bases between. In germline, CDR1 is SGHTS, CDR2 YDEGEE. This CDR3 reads CASSQISTRGYGYTF. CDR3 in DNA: TGTGCCAGCAGCCAGATCTCAACACGGGGCTATGGCTACACCTTC. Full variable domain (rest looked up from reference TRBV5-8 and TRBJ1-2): EAGVTQSPTHLIKTRGQQATLRCSPISGHTSVYWYQQALGLGLQFLLWYDEGEERNRGNFPPRFSGRQFPNYSSELNVNALELEDSALYLCASSQISTRGYGYTFGSGTRLTVV.

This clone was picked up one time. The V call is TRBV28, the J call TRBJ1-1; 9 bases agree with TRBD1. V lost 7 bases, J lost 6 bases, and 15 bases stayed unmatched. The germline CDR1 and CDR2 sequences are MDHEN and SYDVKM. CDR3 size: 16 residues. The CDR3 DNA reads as TGTGCCAGCAACACCCCAGGGACAGGGTTCATCCCTGAAGCTTTCTTT. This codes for CASNTPGTGFIPEAFF.

This chain's CDR3 is CASSRLEGTDRNEQFF. Written as DNA, the CDR3 is TGCGCCAGCAGCCGCCTGGAGGGCACGGATAGGAATGAGCAGTTCTTC. The rearrangement joins TRBV4-3 to TRBJ2-1; a weak D match, TRBD2 (6 bases). This CDR3 has 16 residues. Germline CDR1 is LGHNA and CDR2 is YSLEER. V was trimmed by 4 bases and J by 7 bases, leaving 20 bases between them.

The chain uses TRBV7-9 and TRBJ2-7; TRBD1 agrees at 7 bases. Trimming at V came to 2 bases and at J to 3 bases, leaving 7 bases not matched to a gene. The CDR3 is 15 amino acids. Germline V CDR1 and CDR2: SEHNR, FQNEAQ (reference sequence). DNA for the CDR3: TGTGCCAGCAGCTTAAACCCCGGGACAGTCTACGAGCAGTACTTC. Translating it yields CASSLNPGTVYEQYF.

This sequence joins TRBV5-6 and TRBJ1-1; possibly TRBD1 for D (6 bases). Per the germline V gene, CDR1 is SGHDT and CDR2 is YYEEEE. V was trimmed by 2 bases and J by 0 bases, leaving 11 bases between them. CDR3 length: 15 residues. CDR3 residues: CASSFQGIMNTEAFF. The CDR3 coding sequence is TGTGCCAGCAGCTTCCAGGGGATCATGAACACTGAAGCTTTCTTT.

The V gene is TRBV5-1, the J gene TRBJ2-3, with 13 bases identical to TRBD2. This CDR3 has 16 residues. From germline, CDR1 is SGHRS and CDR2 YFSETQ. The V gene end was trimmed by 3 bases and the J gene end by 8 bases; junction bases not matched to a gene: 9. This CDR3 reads CASSSPGLAGLGTQYF. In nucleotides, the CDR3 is TGCGCCAGCAGCTCCCCGGGACTAGCGGGACTGGGTACGCAGTATTTT.